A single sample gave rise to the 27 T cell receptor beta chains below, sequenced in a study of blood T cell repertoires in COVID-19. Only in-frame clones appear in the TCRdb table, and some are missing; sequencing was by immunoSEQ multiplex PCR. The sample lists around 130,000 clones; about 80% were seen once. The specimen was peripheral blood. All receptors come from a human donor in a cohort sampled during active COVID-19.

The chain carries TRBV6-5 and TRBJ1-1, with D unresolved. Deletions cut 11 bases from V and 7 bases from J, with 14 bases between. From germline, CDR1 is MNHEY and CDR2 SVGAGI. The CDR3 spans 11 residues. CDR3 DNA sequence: TGTGCCGTATCGCCGGGTTTTGAAGCTTTCTTT. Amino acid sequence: CAVSPGFEAFF.

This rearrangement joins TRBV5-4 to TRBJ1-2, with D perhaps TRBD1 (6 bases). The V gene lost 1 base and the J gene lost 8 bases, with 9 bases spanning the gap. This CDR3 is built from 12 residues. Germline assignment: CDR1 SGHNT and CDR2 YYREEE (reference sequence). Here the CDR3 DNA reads TGTGCCAGCAGCTTGTGGGGGGGCGGCTACACCTTC. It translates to CASSLWGGGYTF.

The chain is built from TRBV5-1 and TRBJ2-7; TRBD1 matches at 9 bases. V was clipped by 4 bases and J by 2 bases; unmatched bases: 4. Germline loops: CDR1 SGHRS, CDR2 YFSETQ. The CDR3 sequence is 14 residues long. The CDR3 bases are TGCGCCAGCAGCCGGACAGGGGAACCCTACGAGCAGTACTTC. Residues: CASSRTGEPYEQYF.

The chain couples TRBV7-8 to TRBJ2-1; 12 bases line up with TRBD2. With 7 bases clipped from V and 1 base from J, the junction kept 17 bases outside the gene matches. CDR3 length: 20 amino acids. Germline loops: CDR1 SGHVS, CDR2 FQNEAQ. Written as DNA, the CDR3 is TGTGCCAGCACCCTGCGAGCTAGCGGGGGGGCGGGTGGTTCCTACAATGAGCAGTTCTTC. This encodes CASTLRASGGAGGSYNEQFF.

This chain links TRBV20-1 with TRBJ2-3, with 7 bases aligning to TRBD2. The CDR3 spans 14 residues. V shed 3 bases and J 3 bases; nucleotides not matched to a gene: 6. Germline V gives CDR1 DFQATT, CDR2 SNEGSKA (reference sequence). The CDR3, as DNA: TGCAGTGCTAGTGGTCTAGCGGTAACAGATACGCAGTATTTT. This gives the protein CSASGLAVTDTQYF.

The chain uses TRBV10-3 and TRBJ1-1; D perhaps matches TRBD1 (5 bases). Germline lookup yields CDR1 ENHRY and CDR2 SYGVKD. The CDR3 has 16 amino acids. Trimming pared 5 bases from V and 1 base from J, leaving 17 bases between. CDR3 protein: CAISTGTGAGNTEAFF. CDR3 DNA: TGTGCCATCAGTACTGGGACTGGGGCAGGGAACACTGAAGCTTTCTTT.

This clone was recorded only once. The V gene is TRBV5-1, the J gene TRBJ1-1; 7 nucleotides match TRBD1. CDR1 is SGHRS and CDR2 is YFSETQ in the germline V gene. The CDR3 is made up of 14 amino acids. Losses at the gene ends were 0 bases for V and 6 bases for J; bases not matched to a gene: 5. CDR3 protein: CASSLEPGGPEAFF. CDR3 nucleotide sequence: TGCGCCAGCAGCTTGGAGCCAGGGGGGCCTGAAGCTTTCTTT.

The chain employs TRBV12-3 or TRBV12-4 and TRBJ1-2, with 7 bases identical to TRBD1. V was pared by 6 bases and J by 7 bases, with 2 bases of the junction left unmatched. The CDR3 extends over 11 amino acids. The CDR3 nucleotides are TGTGCCAGCAGCCCAGGGGGTGGCTACACCTTC. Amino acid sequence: CASSPGGGYTF.

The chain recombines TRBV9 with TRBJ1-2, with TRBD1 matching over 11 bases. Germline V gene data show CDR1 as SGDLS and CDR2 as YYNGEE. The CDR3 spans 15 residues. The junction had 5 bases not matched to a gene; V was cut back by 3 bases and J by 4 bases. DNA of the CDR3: TGTGCCAGCAGCGACCCCGGGACAGGGGGCTATGGCTACACCTTC. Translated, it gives CASSDPGTGGYGYTF. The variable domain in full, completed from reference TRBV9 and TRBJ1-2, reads DSGVTQTPKHLITATGQRVTLRCSPRSGDLSVYWYQQSLDQGLQFLIQYYNGEERAKGNILERFSAQQFPDLHSELNLSSLELGDSALYFCASSDPGTGGYGYTFGSGTRLTVV.

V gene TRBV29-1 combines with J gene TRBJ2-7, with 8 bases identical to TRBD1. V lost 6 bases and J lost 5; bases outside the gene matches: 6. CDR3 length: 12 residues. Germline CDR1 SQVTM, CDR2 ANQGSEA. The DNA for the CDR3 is TGCAGCGTCACGGGACAGGCCCACGAGCAGTACTTC. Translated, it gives CSVTGQAHEQYF.

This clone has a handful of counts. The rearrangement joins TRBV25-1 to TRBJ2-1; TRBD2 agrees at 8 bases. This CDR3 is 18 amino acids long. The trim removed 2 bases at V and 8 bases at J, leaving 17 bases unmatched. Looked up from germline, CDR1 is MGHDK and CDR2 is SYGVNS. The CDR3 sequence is CASSERAGANPLDDEQFF. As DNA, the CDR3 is TGTGCCAGCAGTGAACGAGCGGGGGCTAACCCTCTAGACGATGAGCAGTTCTTC.

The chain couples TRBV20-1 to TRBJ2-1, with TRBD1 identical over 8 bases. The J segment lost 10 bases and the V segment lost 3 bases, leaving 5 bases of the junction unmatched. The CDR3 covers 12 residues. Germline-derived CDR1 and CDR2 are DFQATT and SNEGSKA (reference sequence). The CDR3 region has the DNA TGCAGTGCTAGTCAGGGGGCAAGAGAGCAGTTCTTC. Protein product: CSASQGAREQFF.

The CDR3 DNA reads as TGCAGCGTTGGGACAGGGAACACTGAAGCTTTCTTT. This codes for CSVGTGNTEAFF. V is TRBV29-1 and J is TRBJ1-1, with TRBD1 matching over 7 bases. V shed 4 bases, J shed 1 base, and the junction held 0 bases outside the gene matches. Germline loops: CDR1 SQVTM, CDR2 ANQGSEA. The CDR3 runs to 12 residues.

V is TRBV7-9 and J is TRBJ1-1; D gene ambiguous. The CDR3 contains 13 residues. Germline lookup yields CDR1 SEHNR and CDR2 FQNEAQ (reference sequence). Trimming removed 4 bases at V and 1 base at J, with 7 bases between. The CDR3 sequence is CASSSQSNTEAFF. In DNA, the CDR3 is TGTGCCAGCAGCTCCCAATCGAACACTGAAGCTTTCTTT.

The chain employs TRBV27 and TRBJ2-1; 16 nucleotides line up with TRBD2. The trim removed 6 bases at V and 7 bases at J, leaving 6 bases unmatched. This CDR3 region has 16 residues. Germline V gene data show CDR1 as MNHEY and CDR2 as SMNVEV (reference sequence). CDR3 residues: CASRIGTSGGGNEQFF. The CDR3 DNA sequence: TGTGCCAGCAGGATAGGGACTAGCGGGGGGGGGAATGAGCAGTTCTTC.

CDR3 DNA: TGTGCCAGCAGTTACGGACTAGCGGGGACCGGGGAGCTGTTTTTT. Translated: CASSYGLAGTGELFF. The J gene is TRBJ2-2, the V gene TRBV6-2 or TRBV6-3, with 12 bases that match TRBD2. J gave up 5 bases and V 2 bases, and 0 bases lay outside the gene matches. Germline CDR1 MNHEY, CDR2 SVGEGT. This CDR3 region has 15 residues.

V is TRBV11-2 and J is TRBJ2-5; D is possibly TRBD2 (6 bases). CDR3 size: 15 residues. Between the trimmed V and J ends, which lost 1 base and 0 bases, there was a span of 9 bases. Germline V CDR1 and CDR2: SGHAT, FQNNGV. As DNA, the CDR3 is TGTGCCAGCAGCTTAGGGGGGGTCTACCAAGAGACCCAGTACTTC. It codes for CASSLGGVYQETQYF.

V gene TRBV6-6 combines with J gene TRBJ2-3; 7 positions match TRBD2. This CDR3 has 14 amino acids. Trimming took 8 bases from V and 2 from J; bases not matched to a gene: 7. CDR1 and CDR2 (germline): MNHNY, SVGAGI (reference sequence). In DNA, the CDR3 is TGTGCCAGCTTCCCCGGGGGGATCACAGATACGCAGTATTTT. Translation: CASFPGGITDTQYF.

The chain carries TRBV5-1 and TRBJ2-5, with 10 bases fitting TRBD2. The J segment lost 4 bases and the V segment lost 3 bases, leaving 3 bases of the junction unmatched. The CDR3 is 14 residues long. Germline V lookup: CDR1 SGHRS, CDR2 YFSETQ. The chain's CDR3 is CASSSAGGLETQYF. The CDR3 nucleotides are TGCGCCAGCAGCTCAGCGGGGGGGCTAGAGACCCAGTACTTC.

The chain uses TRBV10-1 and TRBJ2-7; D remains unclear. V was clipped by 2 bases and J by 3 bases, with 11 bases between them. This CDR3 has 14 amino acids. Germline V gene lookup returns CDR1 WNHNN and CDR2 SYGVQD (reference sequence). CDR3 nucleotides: TGCGCCAGCAGTGAGAGGCTAGACGACTACGAGCAGTACTTC. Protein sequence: CASSERLDDYEQYF.

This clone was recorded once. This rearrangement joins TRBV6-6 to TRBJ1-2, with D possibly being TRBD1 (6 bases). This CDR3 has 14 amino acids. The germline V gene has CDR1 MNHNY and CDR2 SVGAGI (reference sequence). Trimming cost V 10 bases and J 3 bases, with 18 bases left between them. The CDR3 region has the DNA TGTGCCACCAAGGCCCCTAACAGGGACTATGGCTACACCTTC. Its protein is CATKAPNRDYGYTF.

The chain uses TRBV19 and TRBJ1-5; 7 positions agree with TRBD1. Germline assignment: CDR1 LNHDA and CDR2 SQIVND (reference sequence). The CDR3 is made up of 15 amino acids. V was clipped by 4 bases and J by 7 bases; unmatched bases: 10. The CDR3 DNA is TGTGCCAGTAGTACAGGAGGACAGGTCCGCCAGCCCCAGCATTTT. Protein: CASSTGGQVRQPQHF. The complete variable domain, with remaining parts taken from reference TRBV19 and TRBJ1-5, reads DGGITQSPKYLFRKEGQNVTLSCEQNLNHDAMYWYRQDPGQGLRLIYYSQIVNDFQKGDIAEGYSVSREKKESFPLTVTSAQKNPTAFYLCASSTGGQVRQPQHFGDGTRLSIL.

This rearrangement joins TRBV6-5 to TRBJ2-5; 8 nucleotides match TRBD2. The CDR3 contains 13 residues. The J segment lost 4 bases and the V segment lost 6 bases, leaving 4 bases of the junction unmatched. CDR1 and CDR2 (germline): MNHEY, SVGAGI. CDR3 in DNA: TGTGCCAGCAGACCGACTAGCGTAGAGACCCAGTACTTC. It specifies CASRPTSVETQYF.

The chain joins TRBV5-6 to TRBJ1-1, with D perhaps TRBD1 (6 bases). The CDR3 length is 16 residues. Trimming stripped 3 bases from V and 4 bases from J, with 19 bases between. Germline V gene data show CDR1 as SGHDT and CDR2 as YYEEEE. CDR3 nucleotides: TGTGCCAGCAGCTCACCCCTTCAGGGGATGGTCACTGAAGCTTTCTTT. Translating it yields CASSSPLQGMVTEAFF.

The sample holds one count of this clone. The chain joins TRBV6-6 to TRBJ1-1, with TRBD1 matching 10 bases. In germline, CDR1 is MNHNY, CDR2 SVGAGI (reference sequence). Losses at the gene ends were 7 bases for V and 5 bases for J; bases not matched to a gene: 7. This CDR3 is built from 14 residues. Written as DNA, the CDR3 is TGTGCCAGCACAAGGGGACAGGGGAGAACTGAAGCTTTCTTT. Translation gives CASTRGQGRTEAFF.

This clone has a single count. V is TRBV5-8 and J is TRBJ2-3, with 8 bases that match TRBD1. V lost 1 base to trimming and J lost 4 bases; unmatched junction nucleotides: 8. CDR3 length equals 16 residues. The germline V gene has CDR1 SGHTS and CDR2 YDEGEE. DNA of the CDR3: TGTGCCAGCAGCTTGAGGCCAGGGGGCGCCTCAGATACGCAGTATTTT. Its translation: CASSLRPGGASDTQYF.

The CDR3 DNA follows: TGTGCCAGCAGATACGGACAGGGGGCTGCCCACGAGCAGTACTTC. Its translation is CASRYGQGAAHEQYF. The V and J genes are TRBV6-5 and TRBJ2-7, with 11 nucleotides matching TRBD1. Germline values: CDR1 MNHEY, CDR2 SVGAGI. The CDR3 has 15 amino acids. Trimming took 6 bases from V and 5 from J; bases not matched to a gene: 9.